These 27 T cell receptor beta chains were all obtained from the same sample, sequenced in a study of CD8+ T cells in alopecia areata. Extracted RNA was reverse transcribed into cDNA, the sequencing template. Method: immunoSEQ multiplex PCR; TCRdb's copy keeps in-frame clones and lacks some. The sample consists of approximately 180,000 clones, around 60% of them appearing once. The source material was CD4+ T cells sorted from blood, sampled at week 0. The receptors shown here come from a human donor with alopecia areata.

This clone has only a few counts. This chain connects TRBV11-2 to TRBJ1-2, with a tentative D call TRBD1 (5 bases). V was trimmed by 0 bases and J by 4 bases, leaving 12 bases between them. The germline CDR1 and CDR2 sequences are SGHAT and FQNNGV. The CDR3 has 15 amino acids. CDR3 in DNA: TGTGCCAGCAGCTTAGATACCGGGGGGAGCTATGGCTACACCTTC. It translates to CASSLDTGGSYGYTF.

The J gene is TRBJ2-5, the V gene TRBV11-2; tentative D call: TRBD2 (5 bases). Germline-derived CDR1 and CDR2 are SGHAT and FQNNGV. V shed 1 base and J shed 5 bases, with 14 bases lying between them. The CDR3 runs 15 residues. The CDR3 DNA reads as TGTGCCAGCAGCTTAGCCCCCTCACGGAGGGAGACCCAGTACTTC. Translated: CASSLAPSRRETQYF.

About this clone itself: Additional DNA sequences in this sample encode the identical CDR3. The chain carries TRBV29-1 and TRBJ1-2; no reliable D call. V was pared by 2 bases and J by 2 bases, with 3 bases between. CDR1 is SQVTM and CDR2 is ANQGSEA in the germline V gene. This CDR3 comprises 11 residues. The CDR3 DNA follows: TGCAGCGTTGAAATCAACTATGGCTACACCTTC. It encodes CSVEINYGYTF.

The V gene is TRBV29-1, the J gene TRBJ1-2; 9 bases are a match to TRBD1. Looked up from germline, CDR1 is SQVTM and CDR2 is ANQGSEA. The CDR3 length is 13 residues. Losses at the gene ends were 3 bases for V and 8 bases for J; bases not matched to a gene: 7. The CDR3 DNA is TGCAGCGTTGATGTTGGGACAGGGAGCGGCTACACCTTC. Amino acids: CSVDVGTGSGYTF.

This clone occurred once. The chain couples TRBV29-1 to TRBJ2-1, with 12 bases identical to TRBD2. Germline V CDR1 and CDR2: SQVTM, ANQGSEA. The CDR3 is 15 amino acids. The ends lost 2 bases at V and 7 bases at J; junction bases unmatched: 6. CDR3 region: CSVEKLTSGGNEQFF. CDR3 in DNA: TGCAGCGTTGAAAAGCTGACTAGCGGGGGTAATGAGCAGTTCTTC.

The chain couples TRBV4-2 to TRBJ1-2; tentative D call: TRBD1 (6 bases). Per germline, CDR1 LGHNA and CDR2 YNFKEQ. V was trimmed by 0 bases and J by 8 bases, leaving 13 bases between them. The CDR3 totals 14 residues. Written as DNA, the CDR3 is TGTGCCAGCAGCCAAGACACAGGGAGTCGAGGCTACACCTTC. Protein sequence: CASSQDTGSRGYTF.

This sequence joins TRBV19 and TRBJ2-7; possible D gene TRBD2, 5 bases. V was pared by 4 bases and J by 2 bases, with 9 bases between. CDR1 LNHDA and CDR2 SQIVND come from the germline V gene (reference sequence). The CDR3 contains 13 residues. For the CDR3, the DNA is TGTGCCAGTAGTAAGGGAGTTACCTACGAGCAGTACTTC. It yields the protein CASSKGVTYEQYF.

The CDR3 nucleotides are TGCAGCGTGCCAGGGCGGGGCACCGGGGAGCTGTTTTTT. As protein: CSVPGRGTGELFF. The chain joins TRBV29-1 to TRBJ2-2; possibly TRBD2 for D (6 bases). Germline V gene sequence: CDR1 SQVTM, CDR2 ANQGSEA. There are 13 residues in the CDR3. Trimming removed 6 bases from V and 4 bases from J, with 12 bases in between.

This clone was detected only a few times. This CDR3 is also generated by other DNA sequences in the sample. The rearrangement uses TRBV2 and TRBJ2-7; no firm D call. Germline V gives CDR1 SNHLY, CDR2 FYNNEI. This CDR3 contains 11 residues. V lost 3 bases, J lost 4 bases, and 4 bases lay in between. The CDR3 sequence: CASSERYEQYF. CDR3 in DNA: TGTGCCAGCAGTGAGAGGTACGAGCAGTACTTC.

This clone was detected many times. The chain uses TRBV4-1 and TRBJ2-1; D uncertain. Germline CDR1 reads MGHRA; CDR2 reads YSYEKL. The CDR3 sequence is 14 residues long. Trimming took off 1 base at V and 9 bases at J, with 13 bases between the two ends. CDR3 sequence (DNA): TGCGCCAGCAGCCAAGTTCCGGGTGGCGGTGAGCAGTTCTTC. Residues: CASSQVPGGGEQFF.

The table lists this clone with a few counts. The chain uses TRBV4-2 and TRBJ2-5; 8 nucleotides match TRBD2. The germline CDR1 and CDR2 sequences are LGHNA and YNFKEQ. This CDR3 has 15 residues. V lost 0 bases and J lost 5; bases outside the gene matches: 5. This CDR3 reads CASSQEVKRGETQYF. For the CDR3, the DNA is TGTGCCAGCAGCCAAGAAGTCAAGCGGGGGGAGACCCAGTACTTC.

The J gene is TRBJ2-3, the V gene TRBV15; TRBD2 agrees at 10 bases. The CDR3 spans 15 residues. Germline CDR1 is LNHNV and CDR2 is YYDKDF (reference sequence). V lost 6 bases, J lost 6 bases, and 9 bases stayed unmatched. As DNA, the CDR3 is TGTGCCACCAGTCCGGTGAGCGGGGGGGTTGATACGCAGTATTTT. This gives the protein CATSPVSGGVDTQYF.

This rearrangement joins TRBV30 to TRBJ2-5, with D maybe TRBD2 (7 bases). This CDR3 spans 14 amino acids. CDR1 and CDR2 (germline): GTSNPN, SVGIG (reference sequence). Trimming removed 4 bases from V and 1 base from J, with 13 bases in between. The CDR3 bases are TGTGCCTGGAAGGTGGGGGGGCTCCAAGAGACCCAGTACTTC. It specifies CAWKVGGLQETQYF.

The J gene is TRBJ1-6, the V gene TRBV2, with 7 bases matching TRBD1. This CDR3 comprises 15 residues. V lost 5 bases to trimming and J lost 7 bases; unmatched junction nucleotides: 8. CDR1 SNHLY and CDR2 FYNNEI come from the germline V gene. The CDR3 DNA is TGTGCCAGCAGTACCGACAGGGTGGGAAATTCACCCCTCCACTTT. It is translated as CASSTDRVGNSPLHF.

V and J are TRBV7-2 and TRBJ2-3; D remains unclear. CDR1 SGHTA and CDR2 FQGNSA come from the germline V gene. V gave up 2 bases and J gave up 2 bases, with 5 bases separating them. The CDR3 extends over 13 amino acids. CDR3 DNA: TGTGCCAGCAGCTTACAGAACACAGATACGCAGTATTTT. The encoded protein is CASSLQNTDTQYF.

This CDR3 is CASSKGRPATGELFF. The CDR3 DNA follows: TGTGCCAGCAGCAAGGGACGGCCGGCCACCGGGGAGCTGTTTTTT. This rearrangement joins TRBV11-3 to TRBJ2-2; either TRBD1 or TRBD2 may fit D (5 bases each). Germline CDR1 reads SGHNT; CDR2 reads YENEEA. The CDR3 has 15 residues. The ends were cut back, 5 bases at V and 4 bases at J, with 14 bases in the middle. Complete variable domain (other parts from reference TRBV11-3 and TRBJ2-2): EAGVVQSPRYKIIEKKQPVAFWCNPISGHNTLYWYLQNLGQGPELLIRYENEEAVDDSQLPKDRFSAERLKGVDSTLKIQPAELGDSAVYLCASSKGRPATGELFFGEGSRLTVL.

V is TRBV14 and J is TRBJ1-2, with D perhaps TRBD1 (5 bases). CDR3 length equals 15 residues. The V end lost 2 bases, the J end lost 1 base, and 11 bases lay between the germline ends. Germline CDR1 is SGHDN and CDR2 is FVKESK. The CDR3 loop is CASSQLGGVNYGYTF. The CDR3, as DNA: TGTGCCAGCAGCCAACTCGGGGGGGTTAACTATGGCTACACCTTC.

The CDR3 DNA is TGCAGTGCTCACTACTCAGAGACCCAGTACTTC. As protein: CSAHYSETQYF. This chain links TRBV20-1 with TRBJ2-5; D unresolved. This CDR3 spans 11 amino acids. Per germline, CDR1 DFQATT and CDR2 SNEGSKA (reference sequence). The V and J ends lost 5 bases and 4 bases respectively, with 8 bases between them.

This clone appeared a few times. The V and J genes are TRBV25-1 and TRBJ1-6; D perhaps matches TRBD1 (6 bases). Trimming took 3 bases from V and 3 from J, leaving 9 bases between them. CDR1 is MGHDK and CDR2 is SYGVNS in the germline V gene. The CDR3 runs 15 residues. CDR3 DNA: TGTGCCAGCAGTGATAGGGGGAACTATAATTCACCCCTCCACTTT. The encoded protein is CASSDRGNYNSPLHF. Using reference TRBV25-1 and TRBJ1-6 for the parts outside the CDR3, the full variable domain is EADIYQTPRYLVIGTGKKITLECSQTMGHDKMYWYQQDPGMELHLIHYSYGVNSTEKGDLSSESTVSRIRTEHFPLTLESARPSHTSQYLCASSDRGNYNSPLHFGNGTRLTVT.

The count of this clone is one. V usage is TRBV18 and J usage is TRBJ1-2, with 8 positions matching TRBD1. Germline V gene sequence: CDR1 KGHSH, CDR2 LQKENI. V lost 2 bases to trimming and J lost 6 bases; unmatched junction nucleotides: 5. The CDR3 loop spans 14 amino acids. The DNA for the CDR3 is TGTGCCAGCTCACCAAAGACAGGGGCCCATGGCTACACCTTC. Its translation is CASSPKTGAHGYTF. The full variable domain, with the rest looked up from reference TRBV18 and TRBJ1-2, is NAGVMQNPRHLVRRRGQEARLRCSPMKGHSHVYWYRQLPEEGLKFMVYLQKENIIDESGMPKERFSAEFPKEGPSILRIQQVVRGDSAAYFCASSPKTGAHGYTFGSGTRLTVV.

The V gene is TRBV4-1, the J gene TRBJ2-3; D is uncertain. Trimming stripped 1 base from V and 0 bases from J, with 5 bases between. CDR3 size: 14 residues. Per the germline V gene, CDR1 is MGHRA and CDR2 is YSYEKL. The CDR3 protein is CASSQVASTDTQYF. CDR3 sequence (DNA): TGCGCCAGCAGCCAAGTTGCGAGCACAGATACGCAGTATTTT.

The chain couples TRBV29-1 to TRBJ1-1; 7 positions match TRBD1. The length of the CDR3 is 15 residues. V trimming: 2 bases; J trimming: 8 bases; junction bases outside the gene matches: 14. In germline, CDR1 is SQVTM, CDR2 ANQGSEA. The CDR3 is CSVEPPLRGDSEAFF. In DNA, the CDR3 is TGCAGCGTTGAACCTCCCCTACGGGGGGACAGCGAAGCTTTCTTT.

The count of this clone is one. J is TRBJ1-3 and V is TRBV6-5; D is undetermined. Per germline, CDR1 MNHEY and CDR2 SVGAGI. The V end was cut by 5 bases, the J end by 4 bases, with 9 bases between. The length of the CDR3 is 13 residues. This CDR3 reads CASSRDFGNTIYF. Written as DNA, the CDR3 is TGTGCCAGCAGTAGGGATTTCGGAAACACCATATATTTT.

The chain couples TRBV15 to TRBJ1-2; tentatively, D is TRBD1 (5 bases). The V gene lost 0 bases and the J gene lost 10 bases, with 15 bases spanning the gap. Germline CDR1 and CDR2: LNHNV and YYDKDF (reference sequence). There are 14 residues in the CDR3. The DNA for the CDR3 is TGTGCCACCAGCAGAGACGGGGCCCTATTCTACTACACCTTC. Its protein is CATSRDGALFYYTF.

The chain couples TRBV6-5 to TRBJ1-4, with D uncertain. This CDR3 is 13 amino acids long. Germline loops: CDR1 MNHEY, CDR2 SVGAGI. Trimming took off 4 bases at V and 11 bases at J, with 14 bases between the two ends. CDR3 DNA sequence: TGTGCCAGCAGTTCCGCAGACTCTCAGAAACTGTTTTTT. Translating gives CASSSADSQKLFF.

This clone showed up just once. V usage is TRBV6-6 and J usage is TRBJ1-2; TRBD1 matches 8 bases. The trim removed 5 bases at V and 8 bases at J, leaving 4 bases unmatched. CDR3 size: 12 residues. CDR1 and CDR2 from the germline V gene are MNHNY and SVGAGI (reference sequence). CDR3 DNA: TGTGCCAGCAGTCGGACAGGGCAAGGCTACACCTTC. Amino acid sequence: CASSRTGQGYTF.

The sample holds a few counts of this clone. The chain uses TRBV28 and TRBJ1-1; D unresolved. The CDR3 is 12 amino acids. From germline, CDR1 is MDHEN and CDR2 SYDVKM. V was pared by 6 bases and J by 2 bases, with 7 bases between. In DNA form, the CDR3 reads TGTGCCAGCAGCTCGGGAAACACTGAAGCTTTCTTT. Translated: CASSSGNTEAFF.